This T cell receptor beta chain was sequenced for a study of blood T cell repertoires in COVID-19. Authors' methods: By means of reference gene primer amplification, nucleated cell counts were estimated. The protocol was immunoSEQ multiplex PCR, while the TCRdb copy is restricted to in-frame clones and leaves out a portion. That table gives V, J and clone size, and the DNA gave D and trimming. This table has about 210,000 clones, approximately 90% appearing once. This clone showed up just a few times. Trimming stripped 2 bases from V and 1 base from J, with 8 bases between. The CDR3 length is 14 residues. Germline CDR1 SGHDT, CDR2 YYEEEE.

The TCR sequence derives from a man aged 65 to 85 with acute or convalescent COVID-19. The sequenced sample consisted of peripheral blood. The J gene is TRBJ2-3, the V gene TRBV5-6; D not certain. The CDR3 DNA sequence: TGTGCCAGCAGCTTTGGCCGGGGCACAGATACGCAGTATTTT. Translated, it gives CASSFGRGTDTQYF.